This TCR beta chain was sequenced in a study of blood T cells in healthy people across ages. Study context: Template switching caught about one barcoded beta molecule for each two T cells. General study points: Aged donors had fewer naive CD4+ cells and lower diversity than long-lived donors. There was a strong correlation between TCR beta diversity and naive T cell percentage.

Notes on this clonotype: No antigen is known for it.

With V trimmed by 4 bases and J by 0 bases, 14 bases remained unmatched. Germline V gene sequence: CDR1 MDHEN, CDR2 SYDVKM. The CDR3 sequence is 18 residues long. PCR was performed a second time for roughly 7 to 12 cycles using a sample-barcoded 5' primer and a J-beta primer mix. In TCRdb, the 5' RACE reads were re-called with MiXCR into one record per CDR3 protein. The table has approximately 350,000 distinct CDR3 sequences, approximately 52% seen once; the top ten hold under 65%. Sample donors were healthy Caucasian individuals that came from Russia, aged 6 to 90. V and J are TRBV28 and TRBJ2-7, with TRBD2 matching over 8 bases. This sequence originates from a man aged 60-69 years in good health. Source material: blood. Here the CDR3 reads CASSSLLPGGVSSYEQYF. Here the CDR3 DNA reads TGTGCCAGCAGTTCCCTCCTCCCCGGGGGGGTCTCCTCCTACGAGCAGTACTTC.